This TCR beta chain was documented in a study of CD8 T cells in Susac syndrome. The CDR3 sequence is 15 residues long. CDR1 LGHDT and CDR2 YNNKEL come from the germline V gene (reference sequence). V lost 0 bases to trimming and J lost 8 bases, with 16 bases between them. RNA, at about 0.45 to 1 ug, was reverse transcribed with random hexamers. TCRdb reanalysed the immunoSEQ multiplex PCR reads using MiXCR and keeps one entry per CDR3 protein. This table has some 150,000 distinct CDR3 sequences, 85% to 95% appearing once. Whole-study results and caveats: The Susac syndrome CD4+ T cell repertoires displayed no clonal expansion. An acknowledgment was made by the study that its TCR sequencing and HLA analysis involved relatively few individuals.

The CD8+ and CD4+ T cells were negatively isolated, with the TEMRA cells enriched by FACS. About this clonotype itself: Antigen: not known.

Sequenced input: CD4+ T cells from PBMCs. The sequence derives from a human donor with Susac syndrome. V and J are TRBV3-1 and TRBJ1-2; D is perhaps TRBD1 (6 bases). The CDR3, as DNA: TGTGCCAGCAGCCAAGATGACGGGGGCGCATGGGGCTACACCTTC. Translated: CASSQDDGGAWGYTF.